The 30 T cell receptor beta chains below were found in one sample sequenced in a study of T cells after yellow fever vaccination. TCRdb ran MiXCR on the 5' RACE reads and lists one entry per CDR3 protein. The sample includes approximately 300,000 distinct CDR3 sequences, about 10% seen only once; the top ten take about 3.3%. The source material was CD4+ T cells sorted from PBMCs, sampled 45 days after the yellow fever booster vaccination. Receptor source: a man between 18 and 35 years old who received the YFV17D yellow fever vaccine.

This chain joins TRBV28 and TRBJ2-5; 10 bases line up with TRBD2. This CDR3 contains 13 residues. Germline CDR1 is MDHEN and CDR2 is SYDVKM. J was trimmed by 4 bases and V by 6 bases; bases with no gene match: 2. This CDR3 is CASRPSGGETQYF. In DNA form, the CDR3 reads TGTGCCAGCAGACCTAGCGGGGGAGAGACCCAGTACTTC.

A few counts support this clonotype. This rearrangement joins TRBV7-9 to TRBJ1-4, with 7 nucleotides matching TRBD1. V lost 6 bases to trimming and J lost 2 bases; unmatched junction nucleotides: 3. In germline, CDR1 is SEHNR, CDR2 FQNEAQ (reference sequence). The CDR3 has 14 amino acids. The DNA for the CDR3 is TGTGCCAGCAGAGTACAGGGGACTAATGAAAAACTGTTTTTT. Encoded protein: CASRVQGTNEKLFF.

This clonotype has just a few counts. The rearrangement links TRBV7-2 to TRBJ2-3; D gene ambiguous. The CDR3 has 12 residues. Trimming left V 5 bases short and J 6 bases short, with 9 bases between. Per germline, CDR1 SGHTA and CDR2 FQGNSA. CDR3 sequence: CASSLSQDTQYF. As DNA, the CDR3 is TGTGCCAGCAGCCTCAGCCAGGATACGCAGTATTTT.

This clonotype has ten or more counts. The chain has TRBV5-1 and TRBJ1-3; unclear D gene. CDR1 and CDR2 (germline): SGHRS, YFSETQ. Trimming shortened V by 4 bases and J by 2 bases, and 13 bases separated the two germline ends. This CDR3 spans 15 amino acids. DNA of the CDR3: TGCGCCAGCAGCCTCGATCGGGGAGCTGGAAACACCATATATTTT. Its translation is CASSLDRGAGNTIYF.

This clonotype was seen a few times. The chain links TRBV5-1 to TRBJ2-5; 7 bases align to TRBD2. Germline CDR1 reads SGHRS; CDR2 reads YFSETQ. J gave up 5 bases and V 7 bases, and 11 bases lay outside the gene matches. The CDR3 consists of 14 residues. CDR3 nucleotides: TGCGCCAGCTTCCCGGGGGGATTGTTGGAGACCCAGTACTTC. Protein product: CASFPGGLLETQYF.

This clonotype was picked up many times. CDR3 in amino acids: CASKLQGRGNIQYF. The CDR3 coding sequence is TGTGCCAGCAAACTTCAGGGCCGAGGAAACATTCAGTACTTC. This chain joins TRBV6-5 and TRBJ2-4, with D maybe TRBD1 (5 bases). Germline-derived CDR1 and CDR2 are MNHEY and SVGAGI. The CDR3 covers 14 residues. Trimming left V 7 bases short and J 6 bases short, with 16 bases between.

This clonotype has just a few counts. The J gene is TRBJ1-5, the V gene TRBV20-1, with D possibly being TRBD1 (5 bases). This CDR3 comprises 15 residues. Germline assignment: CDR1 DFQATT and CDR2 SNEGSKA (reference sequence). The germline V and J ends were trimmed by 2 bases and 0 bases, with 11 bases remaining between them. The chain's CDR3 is CSARRRGFSNQPQHF. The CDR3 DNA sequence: TGCAGTGCTAGACGAAGGGGCTTTAGCAATCAGCCCCAGCATTTT.

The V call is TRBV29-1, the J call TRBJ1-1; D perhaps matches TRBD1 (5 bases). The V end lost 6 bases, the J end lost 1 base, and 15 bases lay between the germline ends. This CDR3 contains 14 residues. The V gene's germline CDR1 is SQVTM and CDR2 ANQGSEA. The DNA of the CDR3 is TGCAGCGTGACCCCTAACGGGGCGAACACTGAAGCTTTCTTT. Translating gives CSVTPNGANTEAFF.

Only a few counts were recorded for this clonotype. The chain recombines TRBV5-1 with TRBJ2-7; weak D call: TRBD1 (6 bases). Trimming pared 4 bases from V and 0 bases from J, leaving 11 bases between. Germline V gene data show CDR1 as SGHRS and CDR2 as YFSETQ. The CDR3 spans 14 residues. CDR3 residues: CASSVQGHSYEQYF. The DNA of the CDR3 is TGCGCCAGCAGCGTCCAGGGGCACTCCTACGAGCAGTACTTC.

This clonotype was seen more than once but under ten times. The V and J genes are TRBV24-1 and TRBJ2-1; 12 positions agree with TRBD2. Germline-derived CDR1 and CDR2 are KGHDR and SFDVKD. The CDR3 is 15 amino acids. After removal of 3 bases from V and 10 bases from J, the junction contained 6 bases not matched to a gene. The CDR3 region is CATSDRLAGAREQFF. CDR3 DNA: TGTGCCACCAGTGATAGACTAGCGGGGGCCAGAGAGCAGTTCTTC.

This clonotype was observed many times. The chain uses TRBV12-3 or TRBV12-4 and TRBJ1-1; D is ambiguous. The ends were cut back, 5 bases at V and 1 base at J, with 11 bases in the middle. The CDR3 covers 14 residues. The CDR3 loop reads CASSQFTGNTEAFF. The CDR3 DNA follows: TGTGCCAGCAGTCAATTTACTGGGAACACTGAAGCTTTCTTT.

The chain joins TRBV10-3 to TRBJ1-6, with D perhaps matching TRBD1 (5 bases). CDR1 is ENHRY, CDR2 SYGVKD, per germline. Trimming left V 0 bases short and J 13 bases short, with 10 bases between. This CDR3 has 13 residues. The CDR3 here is CAISESNGGPLHF. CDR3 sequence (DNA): TGTGCCATCAGTGAGTCGAACGGGGGGCCCCTCCACTTT.

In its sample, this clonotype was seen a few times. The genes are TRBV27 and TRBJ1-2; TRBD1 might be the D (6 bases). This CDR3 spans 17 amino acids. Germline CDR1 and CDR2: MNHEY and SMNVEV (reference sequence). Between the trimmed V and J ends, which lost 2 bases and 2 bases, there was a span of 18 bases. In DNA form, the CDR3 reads TGTGCCAGCAGTTTAACCCCTCGCGGGGGGCCCAACTATGGCTACACCTTC. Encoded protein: CASSLTPRGGPNYGYTF.

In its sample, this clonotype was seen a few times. This CDR3 reads CASINAGGNYGYTF. The CDR3 bases are TGTGCCAGCATTAACGCCGGCGGAAACTATGGCTACACCTTC. V gene TRBV12-3 or TRBV12-4 combines with J gene TRBJ1-2; D is unclear. This CDR3 is built from 14 residues. Deletions cut 7 bases from V and 2 bases from J, with 14 bases between.

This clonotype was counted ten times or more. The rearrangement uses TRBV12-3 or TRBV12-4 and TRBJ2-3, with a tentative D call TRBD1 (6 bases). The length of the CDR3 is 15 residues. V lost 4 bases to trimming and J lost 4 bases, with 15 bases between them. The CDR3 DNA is TGTGCCAGCAGTTCTAGCAGGGGTGAGGCAGATACGCAGTATTTT. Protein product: CASSSSRGEADTQYF.

CDR3 sequence (DNA): TGTGCCAGCCGACAACGGCTAGCGAACACCGGGGAGCTGTTTTTT. Encoded protein: CASRQRLANTGELFF. The V gene is TRBV3-1, the J gene TRBJ2-2; no clear D gene. Germline V gene lookup returns CDR1 LGHDT and CDR2 YNNKEL (reference sequence). The CDR3 covers 15 residues. Trimming removed 8 bases at V and 0 bases at J, with 13 bases between.

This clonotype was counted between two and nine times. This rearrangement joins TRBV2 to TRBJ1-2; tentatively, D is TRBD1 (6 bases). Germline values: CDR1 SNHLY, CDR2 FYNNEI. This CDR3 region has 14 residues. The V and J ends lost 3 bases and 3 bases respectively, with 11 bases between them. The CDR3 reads CASSEGAGDYGYTF. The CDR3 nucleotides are TGTGCCAGCAGTGAGGGAGCAGGGGACTATGGCTACACCTTC.

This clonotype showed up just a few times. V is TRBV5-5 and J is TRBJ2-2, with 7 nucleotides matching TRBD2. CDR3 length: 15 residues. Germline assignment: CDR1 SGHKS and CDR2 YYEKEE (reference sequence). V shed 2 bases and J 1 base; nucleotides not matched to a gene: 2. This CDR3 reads CASSLLAMNTGELFF. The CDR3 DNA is TGTGCCAGCAGCTTACTAGCGATGAACACCGGGGAGCTGTTTTTT.

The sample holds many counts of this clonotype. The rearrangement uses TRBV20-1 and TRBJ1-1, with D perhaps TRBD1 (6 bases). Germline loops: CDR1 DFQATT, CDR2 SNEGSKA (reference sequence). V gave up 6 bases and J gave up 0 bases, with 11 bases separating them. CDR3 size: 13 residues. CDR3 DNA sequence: TGCAGTGCGGTCAGGGACATGAACACTGAAGCTTTCTTT. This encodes CSAVRDMNTEAFF.

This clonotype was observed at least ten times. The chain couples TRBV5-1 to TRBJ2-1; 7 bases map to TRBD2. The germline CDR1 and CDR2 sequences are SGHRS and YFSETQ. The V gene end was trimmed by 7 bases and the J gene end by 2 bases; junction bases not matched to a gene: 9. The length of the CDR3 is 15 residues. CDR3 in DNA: TGCGCCAGCTCATCTGGGGGGGGTGCCTACAATGAGCAGTTCTTC. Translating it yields CASSSGGGAYNEQFF.

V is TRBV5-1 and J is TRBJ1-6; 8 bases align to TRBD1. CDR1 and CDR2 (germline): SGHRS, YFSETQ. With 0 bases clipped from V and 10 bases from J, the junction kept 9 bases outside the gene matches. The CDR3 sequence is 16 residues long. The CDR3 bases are TGCGCCAGCAGCTTGGCGGAACAGGGGGTTGGCTCACCCCTCCACTTT. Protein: CASSLAEQGVGSPLHF.

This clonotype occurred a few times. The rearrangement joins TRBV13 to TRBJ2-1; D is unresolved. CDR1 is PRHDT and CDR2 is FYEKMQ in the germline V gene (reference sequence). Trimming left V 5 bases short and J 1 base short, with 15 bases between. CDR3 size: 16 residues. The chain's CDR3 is CASSPTGDLSYNEQFF. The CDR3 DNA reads TGTGCCAGCAGCCCAACCGGAGACCTATCCTACAATGAGCAGTTCTTC.

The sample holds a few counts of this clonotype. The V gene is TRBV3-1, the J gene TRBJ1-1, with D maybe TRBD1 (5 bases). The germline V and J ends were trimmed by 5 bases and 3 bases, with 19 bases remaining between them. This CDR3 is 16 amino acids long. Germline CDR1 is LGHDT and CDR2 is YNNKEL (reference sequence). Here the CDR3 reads CASSFRQGRRYTEAFF. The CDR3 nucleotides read TGTGCCAGCAGCTTTAGGCAGGGAAGGAGGTACACTGAAGCTTTCTTT.

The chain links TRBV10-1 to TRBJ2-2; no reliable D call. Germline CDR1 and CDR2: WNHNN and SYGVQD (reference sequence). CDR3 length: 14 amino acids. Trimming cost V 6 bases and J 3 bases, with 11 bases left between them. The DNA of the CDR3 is TGCGCCAGCAGCATAGGATGGGACACCGGGGAGCTGTTTTTT. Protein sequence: CASSIGWDTGELFF.

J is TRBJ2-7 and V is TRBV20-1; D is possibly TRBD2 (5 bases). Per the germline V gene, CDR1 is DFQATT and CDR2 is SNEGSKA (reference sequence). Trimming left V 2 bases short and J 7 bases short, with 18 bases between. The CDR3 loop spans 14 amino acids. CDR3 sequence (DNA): TGCAGTGCTAGACCTCCGGGAAGGTCGAGGGAGCAGTACGTC. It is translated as CSARPPGRSREQYV.

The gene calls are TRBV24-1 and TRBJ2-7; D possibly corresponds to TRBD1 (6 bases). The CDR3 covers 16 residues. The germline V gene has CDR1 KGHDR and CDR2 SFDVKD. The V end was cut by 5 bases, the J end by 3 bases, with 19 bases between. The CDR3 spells CATSVEDSSSLYEQYF. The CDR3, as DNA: TGTGCCACCAGTGTCGAGGACAGCTCGTCCCTCTACGAGCAGTACTTC.

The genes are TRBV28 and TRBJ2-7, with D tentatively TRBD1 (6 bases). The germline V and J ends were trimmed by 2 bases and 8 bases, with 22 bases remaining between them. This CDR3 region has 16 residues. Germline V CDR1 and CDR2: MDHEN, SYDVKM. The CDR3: CASSLGVRGTKFQQYV. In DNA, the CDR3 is TGTGCCAGCAGTTTAGGGGTAAGGGGGACAAAATTCCAGCAGTACGTC.

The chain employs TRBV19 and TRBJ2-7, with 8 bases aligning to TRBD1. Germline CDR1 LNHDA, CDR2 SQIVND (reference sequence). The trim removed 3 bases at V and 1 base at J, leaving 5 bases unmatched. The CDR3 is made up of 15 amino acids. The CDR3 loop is CASSIIGTGSYEQYF. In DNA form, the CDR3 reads TGTGCCAGTAGTATTATCGGGACAGGATCCTACGAGCAGTACTTC. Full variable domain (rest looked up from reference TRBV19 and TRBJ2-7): DGGITQSPKYLFRKEGQNVTLSCEQNLNHDAMYWYRQDPGQGLRLIYYSQIVNDFQKGDIAEGYSVSREKKESFPLTVTSAQKNPTAFYLCASSIIGTGSYEQYFGPGTRLTVT.

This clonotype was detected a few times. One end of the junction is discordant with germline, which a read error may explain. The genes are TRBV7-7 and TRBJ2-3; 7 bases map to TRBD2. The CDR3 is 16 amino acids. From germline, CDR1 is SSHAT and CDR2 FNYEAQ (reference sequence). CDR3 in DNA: TGTGCTAGCAGCTTAGCGGGCCGGGCCAGCGCAGATACGCAGTATTTT. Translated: CASSLAGRASADTQYF.

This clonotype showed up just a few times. The CDR3 loop is CASSPGELFF. As DNA, the CDR3 is TGTGCCAGCAGCCCCGGGGAGCTGTTTTTT. This sequence joins TRBV7-9 and TRBJ2-2, with no clear D. The CDR3 spans 10 residues. From germline, CDR1 is SEHNR and CDR2 FQNEAQ (reference sequence). V was pared by 5 bases and J by 6 bases, with 1 base between. The full variable domain, its missing parts supplied by reference TRBV7-9 and TRBJ2-2, is DTGVSQNPRHKITKRGQNVTFRCDPISEHNRLYWYRQTLGQGPEFLTYFQNEAQLEKSRLLSDRFSAERPKGSFSTLEIQRTEQGDSAMYLCASSPGELFFGEGSRLTVL.